The clone carrying this T cell receptor (beta chain) was seen just once. Its antigen is as yet unknown. This sample stems from a study of shared clonotypes between healthy human individuals. It was across several immunoSEQ plates that each subset's genomic DNA was evenly split. Data came from immunoSEQ multiplex PCR; TCRdb stores just in-frame clones and leaves some out. Among about 2.4 million clones listed, over 85% were seen once. The V end lost 7 bases, the J end lost 0 bases, and 6 bases lay between the germline ends. CDR3 length equals 13 residues. The V gene's germline CDR1 is SNHLY and CDR2 FYNNEI. Study outcomes and limitations: For sorted subsets, rarefaction showed incomplete sequencing despite large depth. Relative to their counterparts shared across all four donors, non-shared clonotypes exhibited diminished generation probabilities.

The receptor was derived from a young man in good health. Some clones in this sample may be carry-over from other donors' samples. Source material: naive CD4+ T cells from PBMCs. Subset of the sample: CD45RA+ positively selected. V is TRBV2 and J is TRBJ2-2, with no clear D. CDR3 nucleotides: TGTGCCAGCACCAGAGCGAACACCGGGGAGCTGTTTTTT. Encoded protein: CASTRANTGELFF. Complete variable domain (other parts from reference TRBV2 and TRBJ2-2): EPEVTQTPSHQVTQMGQEVILRCVPISNHLYFYWYRQILGQKVEFLVSFYNNEISEKSEIFDDQFSVERPDGSNFTLKIRSTKLEDSAMYFCASTRANTGELFFGEGSRLTVL.